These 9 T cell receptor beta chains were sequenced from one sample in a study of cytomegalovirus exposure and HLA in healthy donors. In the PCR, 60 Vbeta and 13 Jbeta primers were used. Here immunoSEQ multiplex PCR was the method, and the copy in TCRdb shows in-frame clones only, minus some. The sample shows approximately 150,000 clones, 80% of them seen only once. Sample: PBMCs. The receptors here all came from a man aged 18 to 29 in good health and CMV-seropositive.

CDR3 bases: TGCGCCAGCACCCTTAGACAGGGGTGGCCTGAAGCTTTCTTT. This gives the protein CASTLRQGWPEAFF. The V call is TRBV5-1, the J call TRBJ1-1; 8 bases align to TRBD1. Germline V gene data show CDR1 as SGHRS and CDR2 as YFSETQ. The CDR3 spans 14 residues. Trimming cost V 6 bases and J 6 bases; bases outside gene matches: 10.

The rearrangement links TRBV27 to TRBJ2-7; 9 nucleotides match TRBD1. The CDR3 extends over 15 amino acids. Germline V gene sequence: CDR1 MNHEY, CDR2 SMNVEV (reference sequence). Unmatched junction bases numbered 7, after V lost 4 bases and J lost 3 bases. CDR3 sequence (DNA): TGTGCCAGCAGTTATGCGGGACAGGGAGGCTACGAGCAGTACTTC. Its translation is CASSYAGQGGYEQYF.

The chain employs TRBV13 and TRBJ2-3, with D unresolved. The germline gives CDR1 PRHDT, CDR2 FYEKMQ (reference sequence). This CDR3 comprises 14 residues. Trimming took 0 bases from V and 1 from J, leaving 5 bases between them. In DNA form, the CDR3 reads TGTGCCAGCAGCTTAGGCTTCCGCACAGATACGCAGTATTTT. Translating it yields CASSLGFRTDTQYF.

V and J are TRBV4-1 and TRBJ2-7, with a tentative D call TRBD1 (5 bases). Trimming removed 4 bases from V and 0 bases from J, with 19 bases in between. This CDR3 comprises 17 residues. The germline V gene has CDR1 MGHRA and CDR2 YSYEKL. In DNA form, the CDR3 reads TGCGCCAGCAGCCCGAAAGGCCCGGTGACAGTCTCCTACGAGCAGTACTTC. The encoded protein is CASSPKGPVTVSYEQYF.

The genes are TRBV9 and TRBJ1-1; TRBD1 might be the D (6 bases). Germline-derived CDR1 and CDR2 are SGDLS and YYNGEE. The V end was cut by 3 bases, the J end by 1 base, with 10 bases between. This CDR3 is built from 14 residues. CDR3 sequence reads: CASSARQENTEAFF. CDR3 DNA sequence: TGTGCCAGCAGCGCCCGACAGGAGAACACTGAAGCTTTCTTT.

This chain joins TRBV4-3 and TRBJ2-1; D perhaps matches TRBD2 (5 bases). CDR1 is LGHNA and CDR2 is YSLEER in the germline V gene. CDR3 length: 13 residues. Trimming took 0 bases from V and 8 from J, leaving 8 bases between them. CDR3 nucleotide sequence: TGCGCCAGCAGCCAAGAACTAGTCGATGAGCAGTTCTTC. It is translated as CASSQELVDEQFF.

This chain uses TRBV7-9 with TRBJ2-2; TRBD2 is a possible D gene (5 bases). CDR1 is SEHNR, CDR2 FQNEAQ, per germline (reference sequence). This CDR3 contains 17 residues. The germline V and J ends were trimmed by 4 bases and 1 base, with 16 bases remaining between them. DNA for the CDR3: TGTGCCAGCAGCTCCCTGGAGGAGCTCAGGAACACCGGGGAGCTGTTTTTT. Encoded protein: CASSSLEELRNTGELFF.

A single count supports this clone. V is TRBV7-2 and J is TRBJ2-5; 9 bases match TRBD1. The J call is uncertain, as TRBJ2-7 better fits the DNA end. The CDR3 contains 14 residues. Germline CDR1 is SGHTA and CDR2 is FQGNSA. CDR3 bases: TGTGCCAGCAGCCGCCCGGGACAGGGCTACGAGCAGTACTTC. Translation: CASSRPGQGYEQYF.

CDR3 sequence: CASSLKGEAGNTIYF. The CDR3 DNA reads as TGTGCCAGCAGCTTGAAGGGAGAAGCTGGAAACACCATATATTTT. V and J are TRBV5-4 and TRBJ1-3; the D is unclear. There are 15 residues in the CDR3. V was cut by 1 base and J by 2 bases, with 10 bases left in between. CDR1 is SGHNT, CDR2 YYREEE, per germline (reference sequence).